This entry concerns a single TCR beta chain. Its antigen remains unknown. These data originate in a study of T cells in localized non-small cell lung cancer. General study findings and limits: Increased T cell density in blood showed an association with longer overall survival. Appearances in adjacent lung were noted for a median 57 of the top 100 tumor clones.

The V and J ends lost 3 bases and 3 bases respectively, with 11 bases between them. Germline CDR1 and CDR2: LNHDA and SQIVND (reference sequence). CDR3 size: 15 residues. Profiled with immunoSEQ multiplex PCR; TCRdb holds only in-frame clones, not every one. Among about 76,000 clones listed, approximately 84% were seen once. The sample was peripheral blood, taken before any cancer treatment. The clonotype comes from an older female donor with stage I lung adenocarcinoma. J is TRBJ2-2 and V is TRBV19; D is possibly TRBD1 or TRBD2 (6 bases each). The CDR3 nucleotides read TGTGCCAGTAGTATCTTAAGGGGGGACACCGGGGAGCTGTTTTTT. It codes for CASSILRGDTGELFF.